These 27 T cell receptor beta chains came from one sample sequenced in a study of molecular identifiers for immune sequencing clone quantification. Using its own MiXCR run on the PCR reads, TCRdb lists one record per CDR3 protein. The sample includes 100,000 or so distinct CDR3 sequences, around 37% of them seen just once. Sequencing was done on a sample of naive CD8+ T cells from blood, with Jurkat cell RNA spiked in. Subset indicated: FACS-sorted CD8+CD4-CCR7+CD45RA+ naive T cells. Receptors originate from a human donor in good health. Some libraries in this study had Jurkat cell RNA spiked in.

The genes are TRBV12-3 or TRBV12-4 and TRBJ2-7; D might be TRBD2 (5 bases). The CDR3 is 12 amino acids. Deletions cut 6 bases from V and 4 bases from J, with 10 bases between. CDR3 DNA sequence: TGTGCCAGCAGCGTTGGACTTTACGAGCAGTACTTC. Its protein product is CASSVGLYEQYF.

Here the CDR3 DNA reads TGTGCCAGCACCACGGAAGGTACAGGGGTCGGGGCCAACGTCCTGACTTTC. The encoded protein is CASTTEGTGVGANVLTF. The chain combines TRBV2 with TRBJ2-6, with 7 nucleotides matching TRBD1. The CDR3 is made up of 17 amino acids. V lost 7 bases to trimming and J lost 4 bases; unmatched junction nucleotides: 13. The V gene's germline CDR1 is SNHLY and CDR2 FYNNEI. Supplemented by reference TRBV2 and TRBJ2-6, the full variable domain reads EPEVTQTPSHQVTQMGQEVILRCVPISNHLYFYWYRQILGQKVEFLVSFYNNEISEKSEIFDDQFSVERPDGSNFTLKIRSTKLEDSAMYFCASTTEGTGVGANVLTFGAGSRLTVL.

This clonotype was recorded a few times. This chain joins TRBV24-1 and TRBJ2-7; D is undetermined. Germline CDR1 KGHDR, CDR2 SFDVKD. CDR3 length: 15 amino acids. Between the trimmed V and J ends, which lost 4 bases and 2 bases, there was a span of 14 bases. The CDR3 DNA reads TGTGCCACCAGTGACTCGAATACTCCCCCCTACGAGCAGTACTTC. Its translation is CATSDSNTPPYEQYF.

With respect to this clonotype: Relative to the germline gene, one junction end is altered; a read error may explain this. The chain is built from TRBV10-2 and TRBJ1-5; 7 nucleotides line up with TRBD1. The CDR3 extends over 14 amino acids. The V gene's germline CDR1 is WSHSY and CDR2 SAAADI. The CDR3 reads CASSVTGAHQPQQF. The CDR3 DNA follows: TGCGCCAGCAGTGTAACAGGGGCTCATCAGCCCCAGCAATTT.

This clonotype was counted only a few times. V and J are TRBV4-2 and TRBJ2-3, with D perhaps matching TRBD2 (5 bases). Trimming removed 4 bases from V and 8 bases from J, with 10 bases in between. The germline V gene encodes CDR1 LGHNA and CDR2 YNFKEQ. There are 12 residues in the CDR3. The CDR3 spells CASSPEEVTQYF. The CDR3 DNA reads TGTGCCAGCAGCCCGGAGGAGGTTACGCAGTATTTT.

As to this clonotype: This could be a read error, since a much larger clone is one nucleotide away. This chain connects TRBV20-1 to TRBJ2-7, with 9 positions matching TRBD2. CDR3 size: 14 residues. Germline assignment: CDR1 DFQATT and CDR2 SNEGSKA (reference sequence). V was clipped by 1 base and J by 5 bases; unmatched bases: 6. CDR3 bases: TGCAGTGCTAGAGGTGGACTAGCGTGGAACGAGCAGTACTTC. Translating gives CSARGGLAWNEQYF.

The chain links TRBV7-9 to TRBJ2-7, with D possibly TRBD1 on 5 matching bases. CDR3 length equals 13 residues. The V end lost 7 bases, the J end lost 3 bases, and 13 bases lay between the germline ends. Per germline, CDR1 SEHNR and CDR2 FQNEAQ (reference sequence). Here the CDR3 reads CASTLDRVYEQYF. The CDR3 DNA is TGTGCCAGCACCCTAGACAGAGTCTACGAGCAGTACTTC. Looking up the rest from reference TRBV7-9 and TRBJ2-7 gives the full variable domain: DTGVSQNPRHKITKRGQNVTFRCDPISEHNRLYWYRQTLGQGPEFLTYFQNEAQLEKSRLLSDRFSAERPKGSFSTLEIQRTEQGDSAMYLCASTLDRVYEQYFGPGTRLTVT.

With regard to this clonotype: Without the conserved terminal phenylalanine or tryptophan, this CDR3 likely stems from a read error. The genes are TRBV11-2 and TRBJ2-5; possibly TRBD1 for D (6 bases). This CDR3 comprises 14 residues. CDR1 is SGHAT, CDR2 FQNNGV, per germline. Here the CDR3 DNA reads TGTGCCATCAGCTTCCAGGGGCTTCTGGAGACCCAGTACATC. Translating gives CAISFQGLLETQYI.

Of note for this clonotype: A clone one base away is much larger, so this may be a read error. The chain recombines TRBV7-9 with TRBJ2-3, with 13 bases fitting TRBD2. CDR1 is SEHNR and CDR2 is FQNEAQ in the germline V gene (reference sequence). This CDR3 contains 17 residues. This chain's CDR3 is CASSIMGLAGPTGTQYF. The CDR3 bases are TGTGCCAGCAGCATAATGGGACTAGCGGGGCCCACAGGTACGCAGTATTTT.

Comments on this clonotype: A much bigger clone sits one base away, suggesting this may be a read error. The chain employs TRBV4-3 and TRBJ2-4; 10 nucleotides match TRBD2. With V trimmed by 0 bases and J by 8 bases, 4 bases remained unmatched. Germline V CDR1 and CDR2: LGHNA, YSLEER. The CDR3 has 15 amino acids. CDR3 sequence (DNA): TGCGCCAGCAGCCAAGATACTAGCGGGAATTACATTCAGTACTTC. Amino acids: CASSQDTSGNYIQYF.

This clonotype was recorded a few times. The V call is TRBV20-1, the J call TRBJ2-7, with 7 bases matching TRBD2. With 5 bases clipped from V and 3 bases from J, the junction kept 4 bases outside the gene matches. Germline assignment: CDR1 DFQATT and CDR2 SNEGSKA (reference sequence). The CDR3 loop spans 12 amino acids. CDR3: CSARGGGYEQYF. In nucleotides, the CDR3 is TGCAGTGCTCGCGGCGGGGGCTACGAGCAGTACTTC.

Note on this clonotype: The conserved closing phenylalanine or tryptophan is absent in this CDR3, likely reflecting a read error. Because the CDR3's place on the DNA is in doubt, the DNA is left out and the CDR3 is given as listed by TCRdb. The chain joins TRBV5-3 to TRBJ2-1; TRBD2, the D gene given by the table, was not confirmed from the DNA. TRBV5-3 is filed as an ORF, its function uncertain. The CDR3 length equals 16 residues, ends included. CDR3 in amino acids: CASSDPTALRLLLLVY.

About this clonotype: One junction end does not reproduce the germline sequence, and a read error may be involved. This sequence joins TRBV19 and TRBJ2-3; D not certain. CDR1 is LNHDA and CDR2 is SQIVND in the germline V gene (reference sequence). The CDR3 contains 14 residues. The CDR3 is CASCMDYLTDTQYF. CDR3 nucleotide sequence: TGTGCCAGTTGTATGGATTACCTCACAGATACGCAGTATTTT.

The CDR3 is CADPNRGEAFF. The CDR3 region has the DNA TGTGCCGACCCGAACAGGGGTGAAGCTTTCTTT. J is TRBJ1-1 and V is TRBV19, with 7 bases that match TRBD1. Losses at the gene ends were 11 bases for V and 7 bases for J; bases not matched to a gene: 7. The CDR3 totals 11 residues. From germline, CDR1 is LNHDA and CDR2 SQIVND (reference sequence). The variable domain in full, completed from reference TRBV19 and TRBJ1-1, reads DGGITQSPKYLFRKEGQNVTLSCEQNLNHDAMYWYRQDPGQGLRLIYYSQIVNDFQKGDIAEGYSVSREKKESFPLTVTSAQKNPTAFYLCADPNRGEAFFGQGTRLTVV.

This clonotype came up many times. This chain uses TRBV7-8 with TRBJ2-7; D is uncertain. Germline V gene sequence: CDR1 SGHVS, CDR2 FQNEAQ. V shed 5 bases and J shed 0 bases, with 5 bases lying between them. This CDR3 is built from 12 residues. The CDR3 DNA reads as TGTGCCAGCAGCCCAAACTCCTACGAGCAGTACTTC. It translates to CASSPNSYEQYF.

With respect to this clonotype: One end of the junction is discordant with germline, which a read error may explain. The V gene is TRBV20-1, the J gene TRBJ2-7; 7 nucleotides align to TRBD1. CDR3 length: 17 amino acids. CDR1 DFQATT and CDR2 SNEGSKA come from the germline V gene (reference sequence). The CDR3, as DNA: TGCAGTGCTAGACATATTAAGGCAGGGGGTATCTCCTACGAGCAGCACTTC. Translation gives CSARHIKAGGISYEQHF.

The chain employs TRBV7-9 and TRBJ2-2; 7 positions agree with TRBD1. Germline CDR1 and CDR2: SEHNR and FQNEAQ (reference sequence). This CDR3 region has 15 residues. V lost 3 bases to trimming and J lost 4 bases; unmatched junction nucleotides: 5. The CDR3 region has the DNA TGTGCCAGCAGCTTCCGGGACAGCAGCACCGGGGAGCTGTTTTTT. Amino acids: CASSFRDSSTGELFF.

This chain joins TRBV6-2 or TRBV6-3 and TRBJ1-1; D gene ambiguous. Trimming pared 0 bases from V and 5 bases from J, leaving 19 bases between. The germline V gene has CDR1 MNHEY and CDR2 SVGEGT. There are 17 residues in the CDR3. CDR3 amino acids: CASSYSTVGPRDTEAFF. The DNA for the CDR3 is TGTGCCAGCAGTTACTCCACGGTAGGGCCTCGGGATACTGAAGCTTTCTTT.

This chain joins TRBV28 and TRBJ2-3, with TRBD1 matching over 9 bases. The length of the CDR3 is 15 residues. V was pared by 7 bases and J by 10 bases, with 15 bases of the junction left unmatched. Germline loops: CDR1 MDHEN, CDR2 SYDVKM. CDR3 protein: CASTGVYRGQAAQYF. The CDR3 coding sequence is TGTGCCAGCACAGGAGTTTACAGGGGGCAAGCTGCGCAGTATTTT.

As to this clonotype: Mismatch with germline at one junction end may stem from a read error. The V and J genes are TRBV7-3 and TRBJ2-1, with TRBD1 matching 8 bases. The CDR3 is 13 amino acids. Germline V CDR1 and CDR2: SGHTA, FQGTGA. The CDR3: CASSQTGVNEQLF. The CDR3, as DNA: TGTGCCAGCAGCCAGACAGGGGTAAATGAGCAGCTCTTC.

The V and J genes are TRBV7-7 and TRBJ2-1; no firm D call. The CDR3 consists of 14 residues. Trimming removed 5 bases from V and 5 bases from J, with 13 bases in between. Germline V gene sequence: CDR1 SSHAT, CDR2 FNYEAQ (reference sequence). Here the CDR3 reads CASSPSTGNNEQFF. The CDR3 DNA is TGTGCCAGCAGCCCTTCGACTGGGAACAATGAGCAGTTCTTC.

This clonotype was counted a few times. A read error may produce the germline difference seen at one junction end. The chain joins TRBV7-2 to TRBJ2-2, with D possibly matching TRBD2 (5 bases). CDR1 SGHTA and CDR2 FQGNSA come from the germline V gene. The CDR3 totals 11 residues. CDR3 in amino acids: CASSTTGELYF. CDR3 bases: TGTGCCAGCAGCACCACCGGGGAGCTGTATTTT.

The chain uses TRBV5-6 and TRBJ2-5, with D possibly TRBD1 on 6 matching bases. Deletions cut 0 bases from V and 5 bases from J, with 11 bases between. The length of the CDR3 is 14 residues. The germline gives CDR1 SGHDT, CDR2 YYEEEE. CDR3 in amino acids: CASSLGGLVETQYF. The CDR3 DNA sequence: TGTGCCAGCAGCTTGGGGGGGCTGGTTGAGACCCAGTACTTC.

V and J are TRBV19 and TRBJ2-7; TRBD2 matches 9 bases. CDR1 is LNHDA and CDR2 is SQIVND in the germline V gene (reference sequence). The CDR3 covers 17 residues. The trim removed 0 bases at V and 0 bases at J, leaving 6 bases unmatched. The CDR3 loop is CASSIEGTSFPSYEQYF. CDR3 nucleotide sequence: TGTGCCAGTAGTATAGAGGGGACTAGCTTTCCCTCCTACGAGCAGTACTTC.

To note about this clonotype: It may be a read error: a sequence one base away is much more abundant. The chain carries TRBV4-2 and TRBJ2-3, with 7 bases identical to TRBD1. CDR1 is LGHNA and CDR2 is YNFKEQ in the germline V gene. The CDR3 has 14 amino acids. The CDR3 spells CASSRGQYTDMQYF. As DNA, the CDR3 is TGTGCCAGCAGCCGGGGACAGTACACAGATATGCAGTATTTT.

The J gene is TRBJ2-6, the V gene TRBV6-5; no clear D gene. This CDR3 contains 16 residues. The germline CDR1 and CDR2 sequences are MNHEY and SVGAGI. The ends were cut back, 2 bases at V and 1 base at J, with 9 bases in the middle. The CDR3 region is CASSYGPRSGANVLTF. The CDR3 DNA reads TGTGCCAGCAGTTACGGGCCAAGATCTGGGGCCAACGTCCTGACTTTC.

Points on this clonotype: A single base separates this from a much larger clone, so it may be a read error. Here the CDR3 DNA reads TGTGCCAGCAGCTTAGTTAGCTCTGGTGCGCAGTTCTTC. Its translation: CASSLVSSGAQFF. The chain joins TRBV11-2 to TRBJ2-1; unclear D gene. There are 13 residues in the CDR3. Germline CDR1 SGHAT, CDR2 FQNNGV. V lost 1 base, J lost 12 bases, and 13 bases lay in between. The whole variable domain, remainder taken from reference TRBV11-2 and TRBJ2-1, is EAGVAQSPRYKIIEKRQSVAFWCNPISGHATLYWYQQILGQGPKLLIQFQNNGVVDDSQLPKDRFSAERLKGVDSTLKIQPAKLEDSAVYLCASSLVSSGAQFFGPGTRLTVL.